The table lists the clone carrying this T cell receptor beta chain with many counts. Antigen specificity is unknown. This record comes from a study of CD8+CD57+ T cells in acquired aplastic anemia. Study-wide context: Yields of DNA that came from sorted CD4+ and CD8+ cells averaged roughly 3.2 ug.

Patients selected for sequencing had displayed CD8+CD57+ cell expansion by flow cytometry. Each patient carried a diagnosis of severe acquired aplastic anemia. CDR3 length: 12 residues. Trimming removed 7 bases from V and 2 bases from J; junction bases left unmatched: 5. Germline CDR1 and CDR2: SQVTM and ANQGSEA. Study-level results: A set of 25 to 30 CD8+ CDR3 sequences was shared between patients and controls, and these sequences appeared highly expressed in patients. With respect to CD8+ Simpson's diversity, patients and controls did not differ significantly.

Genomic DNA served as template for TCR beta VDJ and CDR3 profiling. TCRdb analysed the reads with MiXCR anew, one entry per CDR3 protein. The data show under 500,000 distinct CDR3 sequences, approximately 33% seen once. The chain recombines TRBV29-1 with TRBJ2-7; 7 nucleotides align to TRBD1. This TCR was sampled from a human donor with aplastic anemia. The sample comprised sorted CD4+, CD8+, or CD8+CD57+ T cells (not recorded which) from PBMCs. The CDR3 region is CSARQGPYEQYF. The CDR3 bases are TGCAGCGCCAGACAGGGACCCTACGAGCAGTACTTC.